This T cell receptor (beta chain) was retrieved from a study of long-term antiretroviral therapy in people with HIV (dated by TCRdb to between 2021 and 2022). Context from the whole study: The earliest samples were collected roughly a decade before the 2015 WHO recommendation for immediate ART, at a time when ART was usually postponed until CD4 counts fell. This retrospective serial study examined whether starting ART and sustained HIV suppression were associated with changes in the composition and diversity of the TRB repertoire in peripheral blood. A total of 150 to 200 cryopreserved PBMC samples were contributed to the cohort by 30 adults with confirmed HIV infection, with samples collected serially over a mean of approximately six years (range 1-12). About 35% of the 30 participants with HIV were female. No cross-contamination during QIAcube processing was seen in test extractions of a monoclonal T-cell line run alongside 30 or so polyclonal samples. What the research found in general, with its limitations: At every time point, the repertoire was dominated by expanded TRB clones first identified before ART initiation, although this dominance fluctuated and, in many PLHIV, declined after ART. Inferences about post-ART repertoire changes are limited because no data were available on ART adherence, viral resistance or therapy changes. The samples were dated from about 2003 to 2018, and the ART regimens that were used may be less effective than current ART regimens. CDR3 length ranges in HIV repertoires were narrower than in controls, and network structure suggested an antigen-experienced repertoire with only a slight naive shift after ART. A significant increase in TRB diversity was found to be associated with ART initiation, although TRB diversity was observed to remain significantly below that of transplant donor controls even after long-term ART. Because cell numbers in pre-ART samples were limited, unsorted PBMC were profiled instead of sorted CD4+ and CD8+ T cells. Because PBMC availability was limited, only the TCR beta chain was sequenced, with no alpha chain pairing.

Sequencing of the TRB variable region was done with the immunoSEQ hsTCRB v3.0 assay at survey level resolution. A depth of about 40,000-50,000 T-cell genomes per sample was targeted for TRB sequencing. An Illumina MiSeq with a v3 150-cycle kit was used to sequence the pooled TRB libraries. The source study handled its data this way. Repertoire analysis ran in R within a reproducible Nextflow workflow covering QC, data transformation and analysis. LymphoSeq2, an R package for AIRR-Seq data exploration, was used to implement custom analyses. A few samples that produced fewer than 5000 total TRB sequences were removed, so 150 to 200 HIV repertoires were analyzed. Among the 180 or so HIV repertoires that were kept, 59 were collected before ART initiation and under 150 were collected after ART initiation. Repertoires were downsampled to 5000 TRB nucleotide sequences, with summary statistics averaged over 100 downsampling iterations. The analysis kept only TRB sequences whose CDR3 regions were at least seven amino acids long. Diversity was measured with a Shannon entropy-derived clonality score and the Gini coefficient. In repertoire networks, the top 5000 CDR3 amino acid sequences were linked whenever an edit distance of one separated two sequences. For TRB CDR3 amino acid sequences, GLIPH2 was used to predict antigen specificity groups and MHC restriction. To flag known CMV, EBV, HIV or tissue antigen associations, CDR3 amino acid sequences were matched against VDJdb and McPAS-TCR. Pre-ART, post-ART and control groups were compared with Wilcoxon signed-rank tests and Holm-Bonferroni correction. TCRdb took over this immuneACCESS table, retaining in-frame rearrangements with V and J assigned. Such tables are incomplete; in checked studies, under half of the missing clones stem from an unresolved V gene, and the remainder is unexplained. Clone size and the V and J calls come from that table; the DNA yielded D and trimming. The sample data list 15,000 to 20,000 clones, and 91% of these were observed just once. Around a tenth of the sample is taken by the ten largest.

Inclusion was restricted to participants for whom at least one PBMC sample before ART initiation and at least two post-ART samples were available. Treatment was received in the United States of America by all participants with HIV. Before DNA extraction, cryopreserved samples containing about 0.9-11 million PBMC were thawed and washed. At the time of the earliest PBMC sample, participants with HIV were aged between about 23 and 54 years. PBMC samples from each participant spanned 1-4 timepoints before ART initiation and 2-8 timepoints after ART initiation, with a median of 7 samples. Serial HIV viral load, CD4+ T-cell count, ART history and demographic data were obtained for every participant. Using a Qiagen kit on a QIAcube, genomic DNA was extracted from unsorted PBMC, with samples processed in batches of 12. As for this clone: Its cognate antigen has yet to be identified. Per-base qualities were not stored, and no clone one base away is much larger.

The source material was unsorted PBMCs, sampled 3 years after starting antiretroviral therapy. This TCR was sampled from a man in his fifties or sixties with HIV.

The DNA sequence follows: TGTGCCAGCAGTGAAGGACAAAGGGGAGCCTACGAGCAGTACTTC. Its amino acids are CASSEGQRGAYEQYF. The chain couples TRBV6-1 to TRBJ2-7; the D gene is tentatively TRBD1 or TRBD2, each matching 5 bases. The CDR3, from cysteine to phenylalanine, totals 15 residues. Only the CDR3 DNA stays, 45 bases, in frame from base 1. V is clipped by 1 base and J by 2 bases, and the sequence between their germline boundaries is 12 bases long. CDR1 and CDR2 were assigned from the germline V gene as MNHNS and SASEGT.